The clone carrying this TCR beta chain was recorded once. The antigen remains undetermined. The data are from a study of follicular helper T cells after annual influenza vaccination. Notes on the study in general: Yearly vaccinations repeatedly recalled conserved clonotypes in ICOS+CD38+ cTfh. ICOS-CD38- cTfh most often held earlier Day 7 ICOS+CD38+ clones.

The CDR3 sequence is 15 residues long. Deletions cut 1 base from V and 0 bases from J, with 7 bases between. Germline CDR1 and CDR2: LNHNV and YYDKDF (reference sequence). Time point meaning: 2015-2016 season, pre-vaccination. Vaccine contraindications, substance abuse, HIV/AIDS, active malignancy and active illness excluded donors. Sequencing of TCRB used Survey level resolution. Assay used: immunoSEQ multiplex PCR; TCRdb lists only in-frame clones, some missing. The sample lists approximately 13,000 clones, nearly 80% occurring once. Source: CXCR5- memory CD4+ T cells sorted from blood, taken on the day of influenza vaccination. The TCR comes from an adult who received the influenza vaccine. The chain employs TRBV15 and TRBJ2-1; the D is unclear. CDR3 sequence reads: CATSRALPSYNEQFF. In nucleotides, the CDR3 is TGTGCCACCAGCAGAGCACTACCCTCCTACAATGAGCAGTTCTTC.